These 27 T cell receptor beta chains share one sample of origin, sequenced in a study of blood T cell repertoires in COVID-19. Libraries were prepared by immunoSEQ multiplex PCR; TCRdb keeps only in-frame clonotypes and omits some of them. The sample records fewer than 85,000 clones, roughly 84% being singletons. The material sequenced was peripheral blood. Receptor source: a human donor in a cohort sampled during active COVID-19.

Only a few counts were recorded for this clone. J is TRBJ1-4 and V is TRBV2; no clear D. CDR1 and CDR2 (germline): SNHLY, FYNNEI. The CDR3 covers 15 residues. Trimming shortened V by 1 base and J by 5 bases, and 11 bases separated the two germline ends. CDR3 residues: CASSEGFFRNEKLFF. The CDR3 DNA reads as TGTGCCAGCAGTGAAGGGTTTTTCCGGAATGAAAAACTGTTTTTT.

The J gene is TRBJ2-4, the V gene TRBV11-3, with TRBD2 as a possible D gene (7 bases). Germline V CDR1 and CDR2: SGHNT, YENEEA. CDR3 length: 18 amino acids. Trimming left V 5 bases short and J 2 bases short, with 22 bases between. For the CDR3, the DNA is TGTGCCAGCAGCCTCCGAGGGGGGGCTGAGGTAACCAAAAACATTCAGTACTTC. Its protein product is CASSLRGGAEVTKNIQYF.

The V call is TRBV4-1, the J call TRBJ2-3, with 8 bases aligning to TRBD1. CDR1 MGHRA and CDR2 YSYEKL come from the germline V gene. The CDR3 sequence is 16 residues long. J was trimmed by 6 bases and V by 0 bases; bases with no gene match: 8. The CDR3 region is CASSQDWQGAPDTQYF. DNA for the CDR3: TGCGCCAGCAGCCAAGATTGGCAGGGGGCGCCTGATACGCAGTATTTT.

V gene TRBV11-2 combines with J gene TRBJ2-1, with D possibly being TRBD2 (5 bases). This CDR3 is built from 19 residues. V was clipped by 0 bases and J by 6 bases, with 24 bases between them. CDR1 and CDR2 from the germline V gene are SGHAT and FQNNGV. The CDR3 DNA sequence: TGTGCCAGCAGCTTAGATTTTCGCGGGCTAGTGATGATTGGCAATGAGCAGTTCTTC. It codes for CASSLDFRGLVMIGNEQFF.

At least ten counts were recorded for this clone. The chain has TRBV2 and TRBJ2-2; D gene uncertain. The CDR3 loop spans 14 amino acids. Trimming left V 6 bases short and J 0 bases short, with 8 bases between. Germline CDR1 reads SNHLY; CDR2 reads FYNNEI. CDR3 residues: CASRFRANTGELFF. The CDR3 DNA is TGTGCCAGCAGGTTCCGCGCGAACACCGGGGAGCTGTTTTTT.

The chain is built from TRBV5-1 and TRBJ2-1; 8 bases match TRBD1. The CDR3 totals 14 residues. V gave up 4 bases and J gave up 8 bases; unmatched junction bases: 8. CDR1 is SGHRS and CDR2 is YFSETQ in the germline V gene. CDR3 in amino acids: CASSPGGQADEQFF. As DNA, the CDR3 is TGCGCCAGCAGCCCTGGGGGACAGGCTGATGAGCAGTTCTTC.

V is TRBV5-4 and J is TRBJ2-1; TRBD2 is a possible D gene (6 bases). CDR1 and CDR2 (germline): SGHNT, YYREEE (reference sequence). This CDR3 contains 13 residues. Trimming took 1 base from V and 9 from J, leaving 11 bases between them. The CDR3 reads CASSLRLAREQFF. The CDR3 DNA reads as TGTGCCAGCAGCTTGCGCCTAGCGCGTGAGCAGTTCTTC.

The CDR3 reads CASSQRGLDTQYF. The CDR3, as DNA: TGTGCCAGCAGCCAGCGGGGACTAGATACGCAGTATTTT. The chain links TRBV6-1 to TRBJ2-3; 7 nucleotides agree with TRBD2. In germline, CDR1 is MNHNS, CDR2 SASEGT. The CDR3 is 13 residues long. Trimming cost V 6 bases and J 5 bases; bases outside gene matches: 5.

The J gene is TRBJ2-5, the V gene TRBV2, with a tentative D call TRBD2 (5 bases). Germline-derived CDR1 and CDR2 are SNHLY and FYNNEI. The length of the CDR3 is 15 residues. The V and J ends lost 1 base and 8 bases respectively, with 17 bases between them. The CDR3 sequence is CASSEVKRRRSTQYF. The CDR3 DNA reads TGTGCCAGCAGTGAAGTCAAGCGGAGGCGATCCACCCAGTACTTC.

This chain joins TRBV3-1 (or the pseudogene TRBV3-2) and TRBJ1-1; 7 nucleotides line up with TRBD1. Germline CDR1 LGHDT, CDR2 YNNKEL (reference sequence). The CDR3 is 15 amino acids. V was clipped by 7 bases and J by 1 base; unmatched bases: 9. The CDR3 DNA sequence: TGTGCCAGCATACAGGGGTGGGGGAAGAACACTGAAGCTTTCTTT. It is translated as CASIQGWGKNTEAFF.

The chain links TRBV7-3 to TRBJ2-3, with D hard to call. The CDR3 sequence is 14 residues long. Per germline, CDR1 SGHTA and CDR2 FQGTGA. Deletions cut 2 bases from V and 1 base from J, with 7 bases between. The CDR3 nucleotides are TGTGCCAGCAGCTTAGTAACAGGCACAGATACGCAGTATTTT. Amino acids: CASSLVTGTDTQYF.

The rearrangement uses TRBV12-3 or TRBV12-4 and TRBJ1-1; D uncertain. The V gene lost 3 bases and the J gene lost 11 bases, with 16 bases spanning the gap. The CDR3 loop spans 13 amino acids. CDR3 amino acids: CASSFSLSPMAFF. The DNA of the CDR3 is TGTGCCAGCAGTTTTTCTCTCTCTCCTATGGCTTTCTTT.

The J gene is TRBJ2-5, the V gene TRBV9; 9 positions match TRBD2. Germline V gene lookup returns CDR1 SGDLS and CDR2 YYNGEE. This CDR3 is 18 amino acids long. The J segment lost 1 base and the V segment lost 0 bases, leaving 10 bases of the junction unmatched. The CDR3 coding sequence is TGTGCCAGCAGCGTAGGAGTCGACTCGCGGGGGGGCCAAGAGACCCAGTACTTC. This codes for CASSVGVDSRGGQETQYF.

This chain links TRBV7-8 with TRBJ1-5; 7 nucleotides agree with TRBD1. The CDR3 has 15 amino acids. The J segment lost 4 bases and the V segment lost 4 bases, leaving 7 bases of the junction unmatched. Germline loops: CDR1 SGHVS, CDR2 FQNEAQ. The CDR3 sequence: CASSSRAGGNQPQHF. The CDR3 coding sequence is TGTGCCAGCAGCTCACGGGCAGGGGGTAATCAGCCCCAGCATTTT. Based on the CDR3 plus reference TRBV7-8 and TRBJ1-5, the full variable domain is GAGVSQSPRYKVAKRGQDVALRCDPISGHVSLFWYQQALGQGPEFLTYFQNEAQLDKSGLPSDRFFAERPEGSVSTLKIQRTQQEDSAVYLCASSSRAGGNQPQHFGDGTRLSIL.

CDR3 loop: CSVDLAGYNEQFF. The CDR3 nucleotides are TGCAGCGTTGACCTAGCGGGGTACAATGAGCAGTTCTTC. The chain is built from TRBV29-1 and TRBJ2-1; 9 nucleotides line up with TRBD2. The CDR3 totals 13 residues. V trimming: 3 bases; J trimming: 4 bases; junction bases outside the gene matches: 1. The germline gives CDR1 SQVTM, CDR2 ANQGSEA.

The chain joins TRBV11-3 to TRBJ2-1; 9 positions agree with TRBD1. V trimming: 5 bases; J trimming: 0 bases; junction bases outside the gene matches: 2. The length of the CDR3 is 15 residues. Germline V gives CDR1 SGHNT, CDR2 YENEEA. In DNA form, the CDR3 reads TGTGCCAGCAGCCCGGGACAGGGCTCCTACAATGAGCAGTTCTTC. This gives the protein CASSPGQGSYNEQFF.

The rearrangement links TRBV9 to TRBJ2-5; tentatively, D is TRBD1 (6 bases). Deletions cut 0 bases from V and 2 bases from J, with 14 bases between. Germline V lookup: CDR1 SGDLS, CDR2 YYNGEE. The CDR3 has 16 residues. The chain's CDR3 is CASSVEGGYVQETQYF. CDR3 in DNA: TGTGCCAGCAGCGTAGAAGGGGGTTACGTGCAAGAGACCCAGTACTTC.

The CDR3 protein is CASSIPSVWFCEQYF. CDR3 bases: TGTGCCAGTAGTATCCCGTCAGTTTGGTTCTGCGAGCAGTACTTC. The genes are TRBV19 and TRBJ2-7, with D unresolved. This CDR3 region has 15 residues. Germline V CDR1 and CDR2: LNHDA, SQIVND (reference sequence). V dropped 3 bases and J dropped 6 bases, with 18 bases sitting between them. Combining the CDR3 with reference TRBV19 and TRBJ2-7 gives the whole variable domain DGGITQSPKYLFRKEGQNVTLSCEQNLNHDAMYWYRQDPGQGLRLIYYSQIVNDFQKGDIAEGYSVSREKKESFPLTVTSAQKNPTAFYLCASSIPSVWFCEQYFGPGTRLTVT.

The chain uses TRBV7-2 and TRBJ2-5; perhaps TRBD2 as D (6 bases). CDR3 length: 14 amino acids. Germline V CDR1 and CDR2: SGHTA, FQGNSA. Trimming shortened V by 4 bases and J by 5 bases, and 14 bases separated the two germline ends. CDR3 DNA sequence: TGTGCCAGCAGCTCCCCACGGGGGATGGAGACCCAGTACTTC. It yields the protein CASSSPRGMETQYF.

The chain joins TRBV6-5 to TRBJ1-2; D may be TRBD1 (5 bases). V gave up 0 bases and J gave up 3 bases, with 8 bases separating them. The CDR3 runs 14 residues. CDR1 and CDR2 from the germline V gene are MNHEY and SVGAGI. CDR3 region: CASSYSARDYGYTF. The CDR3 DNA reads TGTGCCAGCAGTTACTCCGCCAGGGACTATGGCTACACCTTC.

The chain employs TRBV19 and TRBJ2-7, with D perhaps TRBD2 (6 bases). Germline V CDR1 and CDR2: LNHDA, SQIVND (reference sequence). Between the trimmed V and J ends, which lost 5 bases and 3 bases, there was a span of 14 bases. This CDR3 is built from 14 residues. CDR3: CASSLGLFSYEQYF. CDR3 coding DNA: TGTGCCAGTAGTCTCGGACTATTCAGCTACGAGCAGTACTTC. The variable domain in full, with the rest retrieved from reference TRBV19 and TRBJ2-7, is DGGITQSPKYLFRKEGQNVTLSCEQNLNHDAMYWYRQDPGQGLRLIYYSQIVNDFQKGDIAEGYSVSREKKESFPLTVTSAQKNPTAFYLCASSLGLFSYEQYFGPGTRLTVT.

The CDR3 spells CSVEDRSYGYTF. The CDR3, as DNA: TGCAGCGTTGAAGACAGATCTTATGGCTACACCTTC. This chain uses TRBV29-1 with TRBJ1-2; D is unresolved. With 0 bases removed from V and 5 bases from J, the gap between germline ends came to 7 bases. Germline CDR1 reads SQVTM; CDR2 reads ANQGSEA. The CDR3 length is 12 residues.

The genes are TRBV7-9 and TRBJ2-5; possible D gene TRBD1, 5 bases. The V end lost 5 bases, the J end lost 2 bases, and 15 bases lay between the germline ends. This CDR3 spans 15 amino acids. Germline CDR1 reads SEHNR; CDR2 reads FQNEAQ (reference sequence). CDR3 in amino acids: CASSPSIGAQETQYF. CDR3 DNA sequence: TGTGCCAGCAGCCCCTCGATTGGGGCGCAAGAGACCCAGTACTTC.

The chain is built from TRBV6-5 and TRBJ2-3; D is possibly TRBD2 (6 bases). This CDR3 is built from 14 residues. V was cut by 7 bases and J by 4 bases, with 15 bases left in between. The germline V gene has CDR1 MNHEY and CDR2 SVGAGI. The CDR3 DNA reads TGTGCCAGCACCCGAAGGTGGGGGGCAGATACGCAGTATTTT. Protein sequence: CASTRRWGADTQYF.

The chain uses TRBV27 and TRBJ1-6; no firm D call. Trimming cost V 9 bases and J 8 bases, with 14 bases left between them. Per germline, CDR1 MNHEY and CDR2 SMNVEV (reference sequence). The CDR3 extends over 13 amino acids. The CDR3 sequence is CARREGVDSPLHF. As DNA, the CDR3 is TGTGCCAGGCGGGAGGGTGTGGATTCACCCCTCCACTTT.

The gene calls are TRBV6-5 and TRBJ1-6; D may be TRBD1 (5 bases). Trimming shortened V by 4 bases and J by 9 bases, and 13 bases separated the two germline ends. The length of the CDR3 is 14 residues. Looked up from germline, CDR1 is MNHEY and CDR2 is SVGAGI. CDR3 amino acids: CASSSVGGGSPLHF. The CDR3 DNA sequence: TGTGCCAGCAGTTCAGTGGGGGGAGGTTCACCCCTCCACTTT.

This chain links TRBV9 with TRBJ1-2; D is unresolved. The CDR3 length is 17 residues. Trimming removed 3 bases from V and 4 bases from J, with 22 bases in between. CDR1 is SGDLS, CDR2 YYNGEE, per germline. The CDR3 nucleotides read TGTGCCAGCAGCGGAGGACTCGACCTACTGACTGGCTATGGCTACACCTTC. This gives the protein CASSGGLDLLTGYGYTF. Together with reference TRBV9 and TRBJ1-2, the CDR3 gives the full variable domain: DSGVTQTPKHLITATGQRVTLRCSPRSGDLSVYWYQQSLDQGLQFLIQYYNGEERAKGNILERFSAQQFPDLHSELNLSSLELGDSALYFCASSGGLDLLTGYGYTFGSGTRLTVV.